These T cell receptor beta chains were read from a single sample in a study of glioma-infiltrating T cells after dendritic cell vaccination. Profiling relied on immunoSEQ multiplex PCR, and the TCRdb table lists in-frame clones only, not all of them. The sample carries 95,000 to 110,000 clones, 81% recorded once. The sample consisted of blood, taken before dendritic cell vaccination. Source of these receptors: a human donor with glioblastoma. CDR3s include the opening cysteine and the closing phenylalanine or tryptophan. The order of the fields is CDR3 protein, CDR3 DNA, J gene, D gene, V gene, clone size. A D gene is named only where the DNA matches it firmly. Only part of the rows carry a size: once, few, many, or a class if the clone is expanded.

CASSQVGQQETQYF	TGCGCCAGCAGCCAAGTGGGGCAGCAAGAGACCCAGTACTTC	TRBJ2-5	NA	TRBV4-1	few
CAKEEYGYTF	TGTGCCAAAGAGGAATATGGCTACACCTTC	TRBJ1-2	NA	TRBV2	NA
CASSYSRQGSGNTIYF	TGTGCCAGCAGTTACTCCCGACAGGGCTCTGGAAACACCATATATTTT	TRBJ1-3	TRBD1	TRBV6-6	NA
CASSLIAPGEQFF	TGTGCCAGCAGCTTAATAGCGCCGGGCGAGCAGTTCTTC	TRBJ2-1	NA	TRBV7-3	NA
CASSFTANTEAFF	TGTGCCAGCAGCTTTACAGCGAACACTGAAGCTTTCTTT	TRBJ1-1	NA	TRBV11-3	NA
CASSRRQGLTDTQYF	TGTGCCAGCAGCCGGAGACAGGGCCTCACAGATACGCAGTATTTT	TRBJ2-3	TRBD1	TRBV4-2	NA
CASSLGDSPLHF	TGTGCCAGCAGCTTGGGAGATTCACCCCTCCACTTT	TRBJ1-6	NA	TRBV5-4	NA
CASAGERNYGYTF	TGTGCCAGCGCTGGGGAGCGAAACTATGGCTACACCTTC	TRBJ1-2	NA	TRBV2	NA
CASSSTGQRNTEAFF	TGTGCCAGCAGTTCGACGGGACAGAGGAACACTGAAGCTTTCTTT	TRBJ1-1	TRBD1	TRBV27	NA
CASSLSRGRHTF	TGTGCCAGCAGCTTAAGCAGGGGTCGCCACACCTTC	TRBJ1-2	NA	TRBV7-8	NA
CASVRETNYGYTF	TGTGCCAGCGTGAGGGAGACTAACTATGGCTACACCTTC	TRBJ1-2	NA	TRBV28	NA
CASSIRTGGNQPQHF	TGTGCCAGCAGCATCCGGACAGGGGGAAATCAGCCCCAGCATTTT	TRBJ1-5	TRBD1	TRBV7-2	once
CASSPSLGTGNMNTEAFF	TGTGCCAGCAGCCCCAGCTTAGGGACAGGGAATATGAACACTGAAGCTTTCTTT	TRBJ1-1	TRBD1	TRBV7-9	NA
CAWSRQGIYGYTF	TGTGCCTGGAGTCGACAGGGTATCTATGGCTACACCTTC	TRBJ1-2	TRBD1	TRBV30	NA
CASGLSRTANTEAFF	TGTGCTAGTGGTTTGTCGAGGACAGCGAACACTGAAGCTTTCTTT	TRBJ1-1	NA	TRBV12-5	NA
CASSSTGGIGEQFF	TGTGCCAGCAGCTCAACAGGGGGGATTGGTGAGCAGTTCTTC	TRBJ2-1	TRBD1	TRBV7-9	NA
CASSLIGPGGNQPQHF	TGTGCCAGCAGCTTAATCGGTCCGGGAGGCAATCAGCCCCAGCATTTT	TRBJ1-5	NA	TRBV7-8	NA
CASSFQGDSNQPQHF	TGCGCCAGCAGCTTCCAGGGGGACAGCAATCAGCCCCAGCATTTT	TRBJ1-5	TRBD1	TRBV5-1	NA
CASSSLIDDRGIHEQYF	TGTGCCAGCAGTTCCCTTATAGATGACAGGGGGATACACGAGCAGTACTTC	TRBJ2-7	TRBD1	TRBV27	once
CASSTGTAFSNQPQHF	TGTGCCAGCAGCACAGGGACAGCATTTAGCAATCAGCCCCAGCATTTT	TRBJ1-5	TRBD1	TRBV11-2	NA
CAWRGNTDTQYF	TGTGCCTGGCGGGGGAACACAGATACGCAGTATTTT	TRBJ2-3	NA	TRBV30	NA
CASSMKQYGYTF	TGTGCCAGTAGTATGAAACAATATGGCTACACCTTC	TRBJ1-2	NA	TRBV19	NA
CASSTTGGLDEQYF	TGTGCCAGTAGCACTACAGGGGGCCTCGACGAGCAGTACTTC	TRBJ2-7	TRBD1	TRBV19	NA
CASSFAGARINEQFF	TGTGCCAGCAGCTTTGCAGGGGCCCGGATCAATGAGCAGTTCTTC	TRBJ2-1	NA	TRBV7-2	NA
CASSEGAGFQPQHF	TGTGCCAGCAGTGAAGGGGCAGGCTTCCAGCCCCAGCATTTT	TRBJ1-5	NA	TRBV6-5	once
CASSLNGLHEAFF	TGTGCCAGCAGCTTAAATGGGCTGCATGAAGCTTTCTTT	TRBJ1-1	NA	TRBV7-9	NA
CASRTELNTGELFF	TGTGCCAGCCGGACAGAACTGAACACCGGGGAGCTGTTTTTT	TRBJ2-2	NA	TRBV6-5	NA
CASSIRTGGAGGYTF	TGTGCCAGTAGTATTAGGACAGGGGGCGCTGGGGGCTACACCTTC	TRBJ1-2	TRBD1	TRBV19	NA
CASRSERANTGELFF	TGCGCCAGCAGATCCGAACGGGCGAACACCGGGGAGCTGTTTTTT	TRBJ2-2	NA	TRBV4-1	NA
CASSMGGGPPSTEAFF	TGTGCCAGTAGTATGGGCGGGGGCCCTCCGAGCACTGAAGCTTTCTTT	TRBJ1-1	NA	TRBV19	NA
CASSHPAGGHNEQFF	TGTGCCAGCAGCCATCCAGCGGGGGGGCACAATGAGCAGTTCTTC	TRBJ2-1	TRBD2	TRBV11-2	NA
CASSLVAGGPYEQYF	TGTGCCAGCAGCTTAGTAGCGGGGGGACCTTACGAGCAGTACTTC	TRBJ2-7	TRBD2	TRBV7-8	NA
CASSREPYSNQPQHF	TGTGCCAGCAGTCGGGAGCCCTATAGCAATCAGCCCCAGCATTTT	TRBJ1-5	NA	TRBV6-1	NA
CASSLSGTSGYEQYF	TGTGCCAGCAGTTTATCAGGGACTAGCGGCTACGAGCAGTACTTC	TRBJ2-7	TRBD2	TRBV4-2	NA
CASSVASGGTYNEQFF	TGTGCCAGCAGCGTAGCTAGCGGGGGGACCTACAATGAGCAGTTCTTC	TRBJ2-1	TRBD2	TRBV9	once
CASSQGQGSGLYEQYF	TGCGCCAGCAGCCAGGGGCAGGGTAGTGGGCTTTACGAGCAGTACTTC	TRBJ2-7	NA	TRBV4-1	NA
CASTPQGATDTQYF	TGTGCCAGCACTCCACAGGGGGCAACAGATACGCAGTATTTT	TRBJ2-3	TRBD1	TRBV7-6	NA
CASRGQGASYEQYF	TGTGCCAGCAGAGGACAGGGGGCATCCTACGAGCAGTACTTC	TRBJ2-7	TRBD1	TRBV11-3	once
CASSHGQGDNSPLHF	TGCGCCAGCAGCCACGGACAGGGGGATAATTCACCCCTCCACTTT	TRBJ1-6	TRBD1	TRBV7-9	few
CATAAGWDSPLHF	TGTGCCACCGCGGCAGGGTGGGATTCACCCCTCCACTTT	TRBJ1-6	NA	TRBV6-1	few
CASSGTGNQPQHF	TGTGCCAGCAGCGGGACAGGCAATCAGCCCCAGCATTTT	TRBJ1-5	TRBD1	TRBV27	NA
CASSQVRMNTEAFF	TGCGCCAGCAGCCAAGTCAGAATGAACACTGAAGCTTTCTTT	TRBJ1-1	NA	TRBV4-1	NA
CASSYRDYNSPLHF	TGTGCCAGCAGCTACAGGGACTATAATTCACCCCTCCACTTT	TRBJ1-6	NA	TRBV9	NA
CASSLGAGVGVEQYF	TGTGCCAGCAGCTTGGGGGCAGGGGTGGGCGTCGAGCAGTACTTC	TRBJ2-7	NA	TRBV5-5	NA
CATSRTGRTDTQYF	TGTGCCACCTCCCGGACAGGGCGCACAGATACGCAGTATTTT	TRBJ2-3	TRBD1	TRBV19	NA
CAWAETGFSSPLHF	TGTGCCTGGGCCGAGACAGGGTTCAGTTCACCCCTCCACTTT	TRBJ1-6	TRBD1	TRBV30	NA
CASSQEQGDTEAFF	TGCGCCAGCAGCCAAGAGCAGGGGGACACTGAAGCTTTCTTT	TRBJ1-1	TRBD1	TRBV4-1	NA
CASSEGVGANTGELFF	TGTGCCAGCAGCGAGGGAGTCGGGGCGAACACCGGGGAGCTGTTTTTT	TRBJ2-2	NA	TRBV9	NA
CASSTTGRWLRETQYF	TGTGCCAGCAGCACCACAGGGCGGTGGTTGCGAGAGACCCAGTACTTC	TRBJ2-5	NA	TRBV5-4	NA
CASSPTGRETQYF	TGTGCCAGCAGCCCGACAGGACGGGAGACCCAGTACTTC	TRBJ2-5	NA	TRBV7-9	NA
CASSPRTRAGVRDTQYF	TGTGCCAGCAGCCCGCGGACTAGGGCGGGGGTCCGGGATACGCAGTATTTT	TRBJ2-3	TRBD2	TRBV11-3	NA
CASSLVPGQRYYEQYF	TGTGCCAGCAGCTTAGTTCCGGGACAGCGGTACTACGAGCAGTACTTC	TRBJ2-7	TRBD1	TRBV11-2	NA
CASSLTHRRAHNQPQHF	TGTGCCAGCAGCTTAACTCACCGCAGGGCTCACAATCAGCCCCAGCATTTT	TRBJ1-5	NA	TRBV7-3	NA